This T cell receptor beta chain was found in a study of shared T cell receptors in the human thymus. Germline lookup yields CDR1 SGHTA and CDR2 FQGTGA. V lost 4 bases and J 10 bases, leaving 11 bases between the germline ends. The CDR3 runs to 12 residues. TCRdb keeps only in-frame clones here, not all; method: immunoSEQ multiplex PCR. The sample records about 500,000 clones, about 84% being singletons. These data are also associated with another study on human thymus T cells.

This chain connects TRBV7-3 to TRBJ2-1; D might be TRBD1 (6 bases). This TCR derives from a boy in the first two years of life with a congenital heart defect. Sequencing input: thymocytes. DNA of the CDR3: TGTGCCAGCAGCTCCCGACAGGACGAGCAGTTCTTC. Protein product: CASSSRQDEQFF.